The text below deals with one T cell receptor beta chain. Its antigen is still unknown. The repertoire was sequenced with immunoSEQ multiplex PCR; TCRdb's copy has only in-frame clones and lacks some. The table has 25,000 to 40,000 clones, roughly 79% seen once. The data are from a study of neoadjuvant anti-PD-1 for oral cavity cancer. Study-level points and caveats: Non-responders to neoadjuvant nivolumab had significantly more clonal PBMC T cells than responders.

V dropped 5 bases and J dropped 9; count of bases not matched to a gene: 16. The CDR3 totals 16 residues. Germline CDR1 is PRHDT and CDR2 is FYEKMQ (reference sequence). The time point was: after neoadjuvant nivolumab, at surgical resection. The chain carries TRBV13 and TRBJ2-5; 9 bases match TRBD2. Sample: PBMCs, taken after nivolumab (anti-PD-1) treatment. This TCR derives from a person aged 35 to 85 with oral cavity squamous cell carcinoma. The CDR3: CASSGRGGGAPMAQYF. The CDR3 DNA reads TGTGCCAGCAGCGGACGGGGCGGGGGGGCCCCTATGGCCCAGTACTTC.